The 9 T cell receptor beta chains below come from one sample, sequenced in a study of tumor and adjacent non-tumor tissue in lung cancer. Three rounds of nested PCR, following a modified ARM-PCR protocol, produced the TCRbeta library. TCRdb re-analysed the multiplex PCR reads in MiXCR, keeping a single row per CDR3 protein. The repertoire has fewer than 130,000 distinct CDR3 sequences, 84% of them found once; the top ten carry about 22%. This sample's RNA came from whole unsorted tissue. Sequencing used lung tumor tissue. Receptors were obtained from a man aged 65 to 85 with non-small cell lung cancer.

As regards this clonotype: The missing conserved phenylalanine or tryptophan at the end of this CDR3 makes a read error likely. The chain has TRBV13 and TRBJ2-7; the D gene is possibly TRBD2 (5 bases). Germline V lookup: CDR1 PRHDT, CDR2 FYEKMQ (reference sequence). V gave up 4 bases and J gave up 6 bases, with 13 bases separating them. The CDR3 has 13 residues. The CDR3: CASSSTTGIEQYL. DNA of the CDR3: TGTGCCAGCAGCTCAACCACGGGGATCGAGCAGTACTTA.

Note on this clonotype: A junction boundary mismatches the germline segment, possibly from a read error. The gene calls are TRBV12-3 or TRBV12-4 and TRBJ1-5; D call uncertain. The CDR3 loop spans 14 amino acids. CDR3 in amino acids: CGNTEGGFNQPQHF. For the CDR3, the DNA is TGTGGCAACACCGAGGGAGGATTCAATCAGCCCCAACATTTT.

This clonotype was seen repeatedly, ten times or more. The rearrangement uses TRBV6-5 and TRBJ2-2; 11 bases match TRBD1. CDR3 length: 19 residues. V shed 1 base, J shed 7 bases, and the junction held 14 bases outside the gene matches. Per germline, CDR1 MNHEY and CDR2 SVGAGI. CDR3 sequence reads: CASSYYPPGTGGSGGELFF. CDR3 in DNA: TGTGCCAGCAGTTACTACCCCCCCGGGACAGGGGGTAGTGGCGGGGAGCTGTTTTTT.

This clonotype was counted once. V is TRBV6-5 and J is TRBJ1-2; no reliable D call. Germline V gives CDR1 MNHEY, CDR2 SVGAGI. V lost 7 bases and J 3 bases, leaving 24 bases between the germline ends. The CDR3 runs to 17 residues. The chain's CDR3 is CASKPPSGGRGYYGYTF. CDR3 coding DNA: TGTGCCAGCAAACCTCCGAGCGGAGGGCGAGGTTACTATGGCTACACCTTC.

A remark on this clonotype: This may arise from a read error, as a much more abundant clone is one base away. In this CDR3 the conserved last residue, phenylalanine or tryptophan, is missing, so a read error is likely. The genes are TRBV28 and TRBJ2-7; tentative D call: TRBD1 (6 bases). CDR1 and CDR2 (germline): MDHEN, SYDVKM. The germline V and J ends were trimmed by 10 bases and 3 bases, with 16 bases remaining between them. The length of the CDR3 is 13 residues. CDR3 DNA sequence: TGTGCCACCCAAGGGGACAAGATCTACGAGCAGTACTTA. Its protein product is CATQGDKIYEQYL.

A word on this clonotype: The conserved final phenylalanine or tryptophan is absent from the CDR3, which likely points to a read error. The chain uses TRBV4-2 and TRBJ2-7; the match to TRBD2 covers 14 bases. The V gene's germline CDR1 is LGHNA and CDR2 YNFKEQ. The CDR3 is made up of 16 amino acids. The V gene end was trimmed by 4 bases and the J gene end by 7 bases; junction bases not matched to a gene: 9. The CDR3 bases are TGTGCCAGCAGCCCACTGGGACTAGCGGGAGTAAAGGAGCAGTACATC. As protein: CASSPLGLAGVKEQYI.

About this clonotype itself: The junction departs from germline at one end; a sequencing error may be responsible. The chain has TRBV11-3 and TRBJ2-3, with TRBD2 matching over 11 bases. The CDR3 extends over 17 amino acids. CDR1 SGHNT and CDR2 YENEEA come from the germline V gene. The CDR3 region is CASSLRGSSGRMKYAVF. Here the CDR3 DNA reads TGTGCCAGCAGCCTAAGGGGGTCTAGCGGGAGGATGAAATACGCAGTATTT.

The gene calls are TRBV29-1 and TRBJ2-3; possibly TRBD2 for D (6 bases). The CDR3 length is 15 residues. Per germline, CDR1 SQVTM and CDR2 ANQGSEA. The CDR3 sequence: CIIEPGELNTDTQYF. The CDR3, as DNA: TGCATCATTGAACCGGGAGAGCTAAACACAGATACGCAGTATTTT.

For this clonotype: At one boundary the junction diverges from the germline segment, which might be a read error. The chain is built from TRBV4-2 and TRBJ2-3; no reliable D call. Per the germline V gene, CDR1 is LGHNA and CDR2 is YNFKEQ. The CDR3 consists of 17 residues. CDR3 bases: TGTGCCAGCAACCAAACCCTCTCGGACCGAGGCACAGATACGCAGTATTTT. Protein sequence: CASNQTLSDRGTDTQYF.